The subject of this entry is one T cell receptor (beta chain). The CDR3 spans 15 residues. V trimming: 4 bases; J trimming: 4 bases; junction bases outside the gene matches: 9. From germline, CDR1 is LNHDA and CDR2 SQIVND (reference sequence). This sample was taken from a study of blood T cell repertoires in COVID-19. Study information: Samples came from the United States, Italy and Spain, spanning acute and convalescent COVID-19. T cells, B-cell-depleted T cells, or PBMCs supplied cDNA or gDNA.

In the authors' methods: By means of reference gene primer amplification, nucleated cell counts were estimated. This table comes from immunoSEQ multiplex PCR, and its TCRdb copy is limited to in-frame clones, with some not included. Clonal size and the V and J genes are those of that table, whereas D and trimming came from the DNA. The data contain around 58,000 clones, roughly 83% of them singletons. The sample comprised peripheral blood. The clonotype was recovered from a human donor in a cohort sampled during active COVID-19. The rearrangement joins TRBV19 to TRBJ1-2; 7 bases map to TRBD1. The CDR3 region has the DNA TGTGCCAGTAGTACGAACCAGGGGGACGGCTATGGCTACACCTTC. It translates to CASSTNQGDGYGYTF.